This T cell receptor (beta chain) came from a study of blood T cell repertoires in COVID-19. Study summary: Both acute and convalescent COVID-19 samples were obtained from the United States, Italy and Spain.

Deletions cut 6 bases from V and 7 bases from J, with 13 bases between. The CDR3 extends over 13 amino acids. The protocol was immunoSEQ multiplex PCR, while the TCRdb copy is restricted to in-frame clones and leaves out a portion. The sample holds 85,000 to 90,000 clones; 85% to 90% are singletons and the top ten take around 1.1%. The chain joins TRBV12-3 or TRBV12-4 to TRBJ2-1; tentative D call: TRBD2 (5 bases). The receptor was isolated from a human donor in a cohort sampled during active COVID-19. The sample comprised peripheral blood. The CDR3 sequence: CASSMTTSNEQFF. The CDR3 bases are TGTGCCAGCAGCATGACTACCTCGAATGAGCAGTTCTTC.